The T cell receptor (beta chain) under discussion was sequenced for a study of T cells in Graves' hyperthyroidism and ophthalmopathy. CDR3 length: 15 amino acids. V lost 0 bases, J lost 4 bases, and 4 bases stayed unmatched. Germline V CDR1 and CDR2: SGHRS, YFSETQ. Using RNA transcripts as the source, TCR beta CDR3 regions were amplified. During a first-round RT-PCR of the TCR CDR3, the HTBI primer set was used. TCRdb reprocessed the multiplex PCR reads with MiXCR, giving one entry per CDR3 protein. The sample lists 380,000 or so distinct CDR3 sequences; 15% to 20% were seen once. This clonotype was recorded at least ten times.

The clonotype comes from a woman aged 18 to 35 with Graves' hyperthyroidism. The chain joins TRBV5-1 to TRBJ1-2; 9 positions agree with TRBD1. The sample comprised blood. The CDR3 region is CASSLDGQGSYGYTF. The DNA for the CDR3 is TGCGCCAGCAGCTTGGACGGACAGGGGAGCTATGGCTACACCTTC.